This TCR beta chain comes out of a study of vaccination effects on CD4 cells after COVID-19. Across the study: A couple of convalescent donors provided samples 16 days and one week before vaccination.

Expansion with viral peptide pools was applied to antigen-specific CD4+ T cells by the ViraFEST assay prior to sequencing. CD4+ T cells were isolated after around 10 days of culture. Documented for the person is a PCR-confirmed SARS-CoV-2 infection occurring between March and December 2020. In culture with approximately 9.5 IU/ml IL-2 and 9 to 10 ug/ml peptides, PBMC were grown at 1.5 million to 2 million per well. This clone appeared a single time. Its target is unknown. Sequencing was performed with immunoSEQ multiplex PCR; in TCRdb, only in-frame clones are kept and a portion is missing. Of around 28,000 clones listed, 65% to 85% were seen once; the top ten hold less than 20%. CDR3 length equals 15 residues. Trimming took off 3 bases at V and 2 bases at J, with 13 bases between the two ends. CDR1 and CDR2 (germline): SGHTA, FQGNSA. Study-level points and caveats: Clones that were induced by infection or by vaccine showed marked contraction late after vaccination.

This chain uses TRBV7-2 with TRBJ2-5, with D tentatively TRBD1 (5 bases). The sequencing here drew on CD4+ T cells from PBMCs cultured with HCoV-NL63 spike peptides, taken before COVID-19 vaccination. This sequence originates from a human donor who had a prior SARS-CoV-2 infection. This CDR3 reads CASSFKGPEQETQYF. CDR3 DNA: TGTGCCAGCAGCTTTAAGGGGCCGGAGCAAGAGACCCAGTACTTC.